The entry that follows covers one T cell receptor (beta chain) sequence. TCRdb's copy holds only in-frame clones and misses some; the assay was immunoSEQ multiplex PCR. This sample has approximately 80,000 clones, with about 92% found just once. The sample is drawn from a study of OX40 agonist ivuxolimab in advanced cancers. The CDR3 covers 13 residues. Germline V gene data show CDR1 as MRHNA and CDR2 as SNTAGT. With 6 bases clipped from V and 7 bases from J, the junction kept 6 bases outside the gene matches. The sequence derives from an adult with an advanced solid tumor such as melanoma, head and neck, liver or kidney cancer. The V call is TRBV6-4, the J call TRBJ1-2; 9 bases fit TRBD1. The sample here was CD4+ or CD8+ T cells sorted from blood, taken in a trial of the OX40 agonist ivuxolimab. CDR3 DNA: TGTGCCAGCAGCGCGACAGGGGGTCTTGGCTACACCTTC. Translated, it gives CASSATGGLGYTF.